This TCR beta chain comes out of a study of CD8+ T cells in alopecia areata. General study findings and limits: Alphabeta T cells residing in normal skin are also sequenced in scalp samples.

The CDR3 runs to 12 residues. Germline CDR1 and CDR2: SGHRS and YFSETQ. Trimming removed 7 bases at V and 4 bases at J, with 9 bases between. Extracted RNA was reverse transcribed, and the resulting cDNA served as sequencing template. This table comes from immunoSEQ multiplex PCR, and its TCRdb copy is limited to in-frame clones, with some not included. The table records about 140,000 clones, around 58% of them present only once. Punch biopsies of lesional scalp, plus peripheral blood, were taken from alopecia areata patients. About this clone: The antigen is unknown.

The sample consisted of CD4+ T cells sorted from blood, taken at week 0. This clonotype was sampled from a human donor with alopecia areata. The chain combines TRBV5-1 with TRBJ2-1; possible D gene TRBD2, 6 bases. CDR3 DNA: TGCGCCAGCGGAGGGGCATACAATGAGCAGTTCTTC. Encoded protein: CASGGAYNEQFF.